These 17 T cell receptor beta chains came from one sample sequenced in a study of T cell repertoires in cytomegalovirus infection. A single record per CDR3 protein comes from TCRdb applying MiXCR to the reads. Of about 260,000 distinct CDR3 sequences listed, about an eighth were seen once; the top ten hold 8.5% to 9%. The sequenced sample was PBMCs. The receptors were sampled from a human donor in good health (CMV status not recorded). Some clones in this sample may be carry-over from other donors' samples.

This rearrangement joins TRBV5-4 to TRBJ2-6; 9 nucleotides align to TRBD1. In germline, CDR1 is SGHNT, CDR2 YYREEE (reference sequence). The CDR3 contains 17 residues. V shed 4 bases, J shed 3 bases, and the junction held 8 bases outside the gene matches. As DNA, the CDR3 is TGTGCCAGCAGCCCCGCACAGGGGGCGCTTGGGGCCAACGTCCTGACTTTC. Amino acids: CASSPAQGALGANVLTF.

This clonotype turned up a few times. V is TRBV4-2 and J is TRBJ2-3, with D unresolved. The CDR3 is 12 amino acids. V dropped 11 bases and J dropped 5 bases, with 14 bases sitting between them. Germline V CDR1 and CDR2: LGHNA, YNFKEQ. CDR3 DNA: TGTGCCCCCCCCGTAGACGGAGATACGCAGTATTTT. Encoded protein: CAPPVDGDTQYF.

This clonotype appeared many times. V and J are TRBV7-2 and TRBJ2-5, with 12 bases that match TRBD2. Germline-derived CDR1 and CDR2 are SGHTA and FQGNSA. The ends lost 5 bases at V and 1 base at J; junction bases unmatched: 2. The CDR3 covers 15 residues. Written as DNA, the CDR3 is TGTGCCAGCAGCAAGGGACTAGCGGGCCAAGAGACCCAGTACTTC. Amino acids: CASSKGLAGQETQYF.

Concerning this clonotype: This may be a read error, as it is one base from a much larger clone. The genes are TRBV7-9 and TRBJ2-1; 9 bases line up with TRBD2. The CDR3 totals 16 residues. The germline V gene has CDR1 SEHNR and CDR2 FQNEAQ (reference sequence). Here the CDR3 reads CPSSVTAGLAENEQFF. Here the CDR3 DNA reads TGTCCCAGCAGCGTAACCGCGGGACTAGCCGAAAATGAGCAGTTCTTC.

The J gene is TRBJ2-3, the V gene TRBV14; D remains ambiguous. CDR3 length: 14 amino acids. With 1 base removed from V and 1 base from J, the gap between germline ends came to 6 bases. CDR1 and CDR2 (germline): SGHDN, FVKESK. CDR3 loop: CASSQAQRTDTQYF. CDR3 DNA: TGTGCCAGCAGCCAAGCTCAGCGCACAGATACGCAGTATTTT.

This chain uses TRBV29-1 with TRBJ2-5, with 8 bases that match TRBD1. The junction had 3 bases not matched to a gene; V was cut back by 6 bases and J by 3 bases. The germline V gene encodes CDR1 SQVTM and CDR2 ANQGSEA. CDR3 length equals 12 residues. The CDR3 loop is CSVVTGEETQYF. In DNA, the CDR3 is TGCAGCGTGGTGACAGGGGAAGAGACCCAGTACTTC.

This clonotype was counted only a few times. The gene calls are TRBV20-1 and TRBJ2-1, with D tentatively TRBD2 (5 bases). CDR1 is DFQATT and CDR2 is SNEGSKA in the germline V gene (reference sequence). V lost 6 bases and J lost 4, with 16 bases in between. The CDR3 is 14 residues long. The CDR3 spells CSAKGGGSYNEQFF. The CDR3 nucleotides read TGCAGTGCCAAAGGTGGCGGGTCTTACAATGAGCAGTTCTTC.

The chain combines TRBV20-1 with TRBJ2-5, with 8 bases matching TRBD1. The V gene's germline CDR1 is DFQATT and CDR2 SNEGSKA (reference sequence). V trimming: 3 bases; J trimming: 5 bases; junction bases outside the gene matches: 8. This CDR3 region has 14 residues. The CDR3 reads CSARDDRGYETQYF. In nucleotides, the CDR3 is TGCAGTGCTAGGGATGACAGGGGATACGAGACCCAGTACTTC.

This clonotype was recorded many times. Compared with germline, one end of the junction differs, possibly owing to a read error. The chain combines TRBV7-9 with TRBJ1-2; D perhaps matches TRBD1 (6 bases). The CDR3 contains 16 residues. Germline CDR1 and CDR2: SEHNR and FQNEAQ (reference sequence). The CDR3 coding sequence is TGTGCCAGCAGCCTAACCGGGACAAGGATTAACAATGGCTACACCTTC. Translation gives CASSLTGTRINNGYTF.

Regarding this clonotype: A read error may be the cause here, since a much bigger clone is one base away. The genes are TRBV4-1 and TRBJ2-1, with 9 nucleotides matching TRBD1. The CDR3 extends over 18 amino acids. Germline V gene sequence: CDR1 MGHRA, CDR2 YSYEKL. The ends lost 0 bases at V and 5 bases at J; junction bases unmatched: 11. The CDR3 protein is CASSQEGTGGSFHNEQFF. The CDR3 nucleotides are TGCGCCAGCAGCCAAGAAGGCACAGGGGGCTCCTTCCACAATGAGCAGTTCTTC.

This clonotype was counted ten times or more. The chain couples TRBV7-8 to TRBJ2-5; D gene unclear. This CDR3 is 17 amino acids long. The germline V gene encodes CDR1 SGHVS and CDR2 FQNEAQ. V was pared by 0 bases and J by 1 base, with 15 bases between. The CDR3 sequence is CASSLALSQTSQETQYF. CDR3 sequence (DNA): TGTGCCAGCAGCTTAGCGCTTAGTCAGACTTCCCAAGAGACCCAGTACTTC. The variable domain in full, completed from reference TRBV7-8 and TRBJ2-5, reads GAGVSQSPRYKVAKRGQDVALRCDPISGHVSLFWYQQALGQGPEFLTYFQNEAQLDKSGLPSDRFFAERPEGSVSTLKIQRTQQEDSAVYLCASSLALSQTSQETQYFGPGTRLLVL.

The chain joins TRBV7-4 to TRBJ2-5, with TRBD1 matching over 9 bases. CDR1 is SGHVT and CDR2 is SQSDAQ in the germline V gene. The V segment lost 7 bases and the J segment 4 bases; nucleotides outside the gene matches: 10. This CDR3 region has 15 residues. The CDR3 DNA sequence: TGTGCCAGCAACGCGGGACAGGGCTTTACAGAGACCCAGTACTTC. This translates into CASNAGQGFTETQYF.

This clonotype was recorded at least ten times. CDR3 nucleotide sequence: TGTGCCAGCAGCACTAACTATGGCTACACCTTC. It translates to CASSTNYGYTF. This sequence joins TRBV28 and TRBJ1-2; D unclear. Trimming stripped 6 bases from V and 0 bases from J, with 2 bases between. The CDR3 runs 11 residues. Germline assignment: CDR1 MDHEN and CDR2 SYDVKM.

This clonotype showed up many times. The genes are TRBV28 and TRBJ1-2; 8 bases match TRBD1. CDR1 MDHEN and CDR2 SYDVKM come from the germline V gene. This CDR3 comprises 16 residues. Germline trimming cut 4 bases from V and 4 bases from J; bases unmatched to any gene: 11. The CDR3 DNA is TGTGCCAGCAGTTCCCTTTCGGGACAGGTTTTCTATGGCTACACCTTC. Translated: CASSSLSGQVFYGYTF.

The chain combines TRBV6-2 or TRBV6-3 with TRBJ1-6; tentatively, D is TRBD1 (5 bases). Trimming removed 4 bases from V and 10 bases from J, with 17 bases in between. The CDR3 runs to 15 residues. Germline-derived CDR1 and CDR2 are MNHEY and SVGEGT. In nucleotides, the CDR3 is TGTGCCAGCAGTTGGGGGACCGGGGTCGGCTCACCCCTCCACTTT. This codes for CASSWGTGVGSPLHF.

This clonotype was detected many times. The V and J genes are TRBV7-2 and TRBJ2-2; unclear D gene. CDR3 length equals 12 residues. Germline values: CDR1 SGHTA, CDR2 FQGNSA. The V and J ends lost 2 bases and 10 bases respectively, with 8 bases between them. The chain's CDR3 is CASSLTTLELFF. The CDR3 DNA is TGTGCCAGCAGCTTAACAACACTGGAGCTGTTTTTT.

There are a few counts of this clonotype. The DNA for the CDR3 is TGCAGCGTTGTCCCTGATTTATCGAACACTGAAGCTTTCTTT. Protein product: CSVVPDLSNTEAFF. V gene TRBV29-1 combines with J gene TRBJ1-1; no firm D call. Trimming cost V 4 bases and J 1 base, with 13 bases left between them. The germline V gene encodes CDR1 SQVTM and CDR2 ANQGSEA. The CDR3 runs to 14 residues.